Presented here are 31 T cell receptor beta chains from one specimen sequenced in a study of PD-L1 blockade in urothelial cancer. Measured with immunoSEQ multiplex PCR; TCRdb has only the in-frame clones, and not every one. The data hold about 48,000 clones, with roughly 80% observed a single time. The sample's time point: peripheral blood 6 weeks after treatment start. The material was PBMCs, obtained around atezolizumab (anti-PD-L1) treatment. These receptors were collected from a man between 70 and 80 years old with urothelial cancer.

The table lists this clone with a count of one. The CDR3 loop is CASSSSGSDIQYF. The CDR3 coding sequence is TGTGCCAGCAGCTCTTCAGGGTCCGACATTCAGTACTTC. This rearrangement joins TRBV11-3 to TRBJ2-4; a weak D match, TRBD1 (5 bases). V was cut by 4 bases and J by 8 bases, with 12 bases left in between. Germline loops: CDR1 SGHNT, CDR2 YENEEA. The CDR3 is 13 residues long.

This chain links TRBV9 with TRBJ2-1; 8 bases are a match to TRBD2. Germline values: CDR1 SGDLS, CDR2 YYNGEE. J gave up 6 bases and V 2 bases, and 4 bases lay outside the gene matches. The CDR3 runs to 14 residues. This CDR3 reads CASSVPGTSNEQFF. Written as DNA, the CDR3 is TGTGCCAGCAGCGTCCCCGGGACTAGCAATGAGCAGTTCTTC. Full variable domain (missing parts from reference TRBV9 and TRBJ2-1): DSGVTQTPKHLITATGQRVTLRCSPRSGDLSVYWYQQSLDQGLQFLIQYYNGEERAKGNILERFSAQQFPDLHSELNLSSLELGDSALYFCASSVPGTSNEQFFGPGTRLTVL.

The chain links TRBV9 to TRBJ1-3; maybe TRBD1 (5 bases). The length of the CDR3 is 14 residues. Deletions cut 6 bases from V and 3 bases from J, with 13 bases between. Germline CDR1 is SGDLS and CDR2 is YYNGEE. Written as DNA, the CDR3 is TGTGCCAGCAAGCGGCAGGGAGGTGGAAACACCATATATTTT. Translating gives CASKRQGGGNTIYF.

The chain employs TRBV21-1 and TRBJ2-1; the tabulated D call, TRBD1, remains unverified against the DNA. TRBV21-1 is a known pseudogene. This CDR3 has 18 amino acids. In nucleotides, the CDR3 is TGTGCCAGCAGCAAAGAGGATTACAGGGACGGGGTCCGCAATGAGCAGTTCTTC. Translated: CASSKEDYRDGVRNEQFF.

The J gene is TRBJ2-1, the V gene TRBV18; 10 nucleotides agree with TRBD2. CDR1 and CDR2 (germline): KGHSH, LQKENI. J lost 4 bases, V lost 3 bases, and 3 bases had no gene match. The CDR3 covers 15 residues. The CDR3 DNA is TGTGCCAGCTCACCTGGGACTAGCGTTTACAATGAGCAGTTCTTC. As protein: CASSPGTSVYNEQFF.

This chain joins TRBV6-6 and TRBJ1-1; D is uncertain. The CDR3 totals 13 residues. V was trimmed by 7 bases and J by 1 base, leaving 10 bases between them. Germline assignment: CDR1 MNHNY and CDR2 SVGAGI (reference sequence). CDR3 DNA sequence: TGTGCCAGCACTTATTCTCCGAACACTGAAGCTTTCTTT. This codes for CASTYSPNTEAFF.

The rearrangement joins TRBV5-5 to TRBJ2-2; 7 bases are a match to TRBD2. The germline V gene has CDR1 SGHKS and CDR2 YYEKEE (reference sequence). CDR3 length equals 16 residues. V shed 0 bases, J shed 1 base, and the junction held 3 bases outside the gene matches. The CDR3: CASSLAPGGNTGELFF. The DNA of the CDR3 is TGTGCCAGCAGCTTGGCTCCGGGAGGGAACACCGGGGAGCTGTTTTTT.

The chain has TRBV5-1 and TRBJ2-5; 10 nucleotides match TRBD1. The CDR3 sequence is 15 residues long. The germline V gene encodes CDR1 SGHRS and CDR2 YFSETQ. V gave up 2 bases and J gave up 0 bases; unmatched junction bases: 1. The CDR3 reads CASSLGTGDQETQYF. CDR3 DNA: TGCGCCAGCAGCTTAGGGACAGGGGACCAAGAGACCCAGTACTTC.

The genes are TRBV27 and TRBJ1-1; weak D call: TRBD1 (6 bases). This CDR3 has 13 residues. Germline assignment: CDR1 MNHEY and CDR2 SMNVEV (reference sequence). V dropped 5 bases and J dropped 6 bases, with 13 bases sitting between them. CDR3 DNA sequence: TGTGCCAGCAGTCCGCAGGGGCGTCCTGAAGCTTTCTTT. It is translated as CASSPQGRPEAFF.

A note on this clone: Relative to the germline gene, one junction end is altered; a read error may explain this. This sequence joins TRBV7-7 and TRBJ1-4, with D perhaps matching TRBD1 (6 bases). The CDR3 totals 13 residues. Germline CDR1 SSHAT, CDR2 FNYEAQ (reference sequence). The CDR3 DNA sequence: TGTGCTAGCAGCTACGGACAGAATGAAAAACTGTTTTTT. It specifies CASSYGQNEKLFF.

The V and J genes are TRBV4-1 and TRBJ2-3; D is unresolved. Germline V gene data show CDR1 as MGHRA and CDR2 as YSYEKL. The CDR3 length is 14 residues. V was trimmed by 6 bases and J by 4 bases, leaving 14 bases between them. CDR3 DNA: TGCGCCAGCAGTAATCCCCGGAGTGCAGATACGCAGTATTTT. This translates into CASSNPRSADTQYF.

This chain connects TRBV10-2 to TRBJ1-1; perhaps TRBD1 as D (5 bases). Trimming pared 8 bases from V and 6 bases from J, leaving 19 bases between. The CDR3 has 14 residues. The germline V gene encodes CDR1 WSHSY and CDR2 SAAADI. CDR3 loop: CASAQSGGVAEAFF. CDR3 coding DNA: TGCGCCAGCGCCCAGTCCGGAGGGGTCGCTGAAGCTTTCTTT.

This chain uses TRBV5-4 with TRBJ2-7, with 8 bases fitting TRBD1. The CDR3 sequence is 16 residues long. The V and J ends lost 4 bases and 1 base, in that order; junction bases with no gene match: 10. CDR1 SGHNT and CDR2 YYREEE come from the germline V gene (reference sequence). The CDR3 nucleotides read TGTGCCAGCAGCCCAGGTGGGCAGGGGGCTTCCTACGAGCAGTACTTC. It is translated as CASSPGGQGASYEQYF.

The table lists this clone with a count of one. The chain employs TRBV28 and TRBJ2-2; the D is unclear. The CDR3 is made up of 15 amino acids. V was shortened by 3 bases and J by 0 bases, with 8 bases between the two germline ends. Germline V gene data show CDR1 as MDHEN and CDR2 as SYDVKM. CDR3 in DNA: TGTGCCAGCAGTTTCTACTACGCGAACACCGGGGAGCTGTTTTTT. Translated: CASSFYYANTGELFF.

This chain links TRBV28 with TRBJ1-5; 8 bases map to TRBD1. Germline trimming cut 2 bases from V and 7 bases from J; bases unmatched to any gene: 1. CDR1 is MDHEN and CDR2 is SYDVKM in the germline V gene. CDR3 length: 13 residues. In nucleotides, the CDR3 is TGTGCCAGCAGTTTAGACAGGGGCCAGCCCCAGCATTTT. It yields the protein CASSLDRGQPQHF. The full variable domain, its missing parts supplied by reference TRBV28 and TRBJ1-5, is DVKVTQSSRYLVKRTGEKVFLECVQDMDHENMFWYRQDPGLGLRLIYFSYDVKMKEKGDIPEGYSVSREKKERFSLILESASTNQTSMYLCASSLDRGQPQHFGDGTRLSIL.

The chain links TRBV13 to TRBJ2-1, with D possibly matching TRBD1 (5 bases). Germline V CDR1 and CDR2: PRHDT, FYEKMQ (reference sequence). The V gene lost 9 bases and the J gene lost 3 bases, with 12 bases spanning the gap. The length of the CDR3 is 13 residues. CDR3 amino acids: CASLGQDYNEQFF. The CDR3 nucleotides are TGTGCCAGTCTCGGACAAGACTACAATGAGCAGTTCTTC.

This clone is a singleton in its sample. The rearrangement links TRBV7-8 to TRBJ1-4; D gene uncertain. Trimming took off 1 base at V and 8 bases at J, with 8 bases between the two ends. The CDR3 runs to 13 residues. Germline assignment: CDR1 SGHVS and CDR2 FQNEAQ. The CDR3, as DNA: TGTGCCAGCAGCTTAGGCCTGAGGGAAAAACTGTTTTTT. This codes for CASSLGLREKLFF.

The rearrangement links TRBV5-1 to TRBJ2-6, with 10 nucleotides matching TRBD1. From germline, CDR1 is SGHRS and CDR2 YFSETQ. Trimming at V came to 4 bases and at J to 0 bases, leaving 7 bases not matched to a gene. CDR3 length: 18 residues. The CDR3, as DNA: TGCGCCAGCAGCGTCGACAGGGGGCCCGGCTCTGGGGCCAACGTCCTGACTTTC. It specifies CASSVDRGPGSGANVLTF. Complete variable domain (other parts from reference TRBV5-1 and TRBJ2-6): KAGVTQTPRYLIKTRGQQVTLSCSPISGHRSVSWYQQTPGQGLQFLFEYFSETQRNKGNFPGRFSGRQFSNSRSEMNVSTLELGDSALYLCASSVDRGPGSGANVLTFGAGSRLTVL.

The chain has TRBV5-1 and TRBJ2-3; possibly TRBD2 for D (5 bases). Germline-derived CDR1 and CDR2 are SGHRS and YFSETQ. CDR3 length: 14 residues. Trimming left V 1 base short and J 1 base short, with 7 bases between. The DNA for the CDR3 is TGCGCCAGCAGCTTGCGACTACGCACAGATACGCAGTATTTT. It specifies CASSLRLRTDTQYF.

Only one count was recorded for this clone. The chain uses TRBV7-3 and TRBJ2-1; 12 positions match TRBD2. Per the germline V gene, CDR1 is SGHTA and CDR2 is FQGTGA. V shed 5 bases, J shed 7 bases, and the junction held 6 bases outside the gene matches. The CDR3 runs 15 residues. The CDR3 coding sequence is TGTGCCAGCAGCACTAGCGGGGGGACACGGAATGAGCAGTTCTTC. Translating it yields CASSTSGGTRNEQFF.

CDR3 coding DNA: TGTGCCAGCGGCTATATCTCCACAGGGGGGCGAAGGAATCAGCCCCAGCATTTT. Translating gives CASGYISTGGRRNQPQHF. The chain joins TRBV28 to TRBJ1-5; 8 positions match TRBD1. Germline lookup yields CDR1 MDHEN and CDR2 SYDVKM. This CDR3 is built from 18 residues. The V and J ends lost 8 bases and 4 bases, in that order; junction bases with no gene match: 19.

The chain has TRBV7-6 and TRBJ2-3; 9 nucleotides match TRBD2. The CDR3 consists of 16 residues. From germline, CDR1 is SGHVS and CDR2 FNYEAQ. V lost 5 bases, J lost 3 bases, and 9 bases stayed unmatched. CDR3 amino acids: CASSPLPSGNTDTQYF. The CDR3 DNA sequence: TGTGCCAGCAGCCCACTCCCTAGCGGGAATACAGATACGCAGTATTTT.

This clone was counted once. The chain links TRBV6-6 to TRBJ2-7; tentative D call: TRBD2 (6 bases). V lost 0 bases and J lost 12, with 12 bases in between. Germline V gives CDR1 MNHNY, CDR2 SVGAGI (reference sequence). The CDR3 sequence is 12 residues long. In nucleotides, the CDR3 is TGTGCCAGCAGTTACTCGGAGGGAGGCGGGTACTTC. Translated: CASSYSEGGGYF.

The CDR3 region is CASRDRADQPQHF. CDR3 in DNA: TGTGCCAGCAGGGACAGGGCCGATCAGCCCCAGCATTTT. The rearrangement links TRBV6-1 to TRBJ1-5, with 8 bases aligning to TRBD1. Germline V gene lookup returns CDR1 MNHNS and CDR2 SASEGT. The CDR3 runs to 13 residues. The V segment lost 6 bases and the J segment 5 bases; nucleotides outside the gene matches: 3.

In its sample, this clone was seen once. The chain has TRBV5-5 and TRBJ2-4, with TRBD2 matching 8 bases. V shed 3 bases and J 9 bases; nucleotides not matched to a gene: 5. Germline V CDR1 and CDR2: SGHKS, YYEKEE (reference sequence). The CDR3 is 13 residues long. CDR3 protein: CASSSGGDSIQYF. CDR3 nucleotide sequence: TGTGCCAGCAGCTCGGGGGGGGACTCCATTCAGTACTTC.

The chain combines TRBV27 with TRBJ2-2, with 8 bases that match TRBD2. The V gene's germline CDR1 is MNHEY and CDR2 SMNVEV (reference sequence). Losses at the gene ends were 3 bases for V and 14 bases for J; bases not matched to a gene: 17. This CDR3 has 16 amino acids. This chain's CDR3 is CASSFSYGLAGGLLFF. The DNA of the CDR3 is TGTGCCAGCAGTTTTAGCTACGGACTAGCCGGAGGTCTACTGTTTTTT.

The J gene is TRBJ2-3, the V gene TRBV19, with TRBD2 as a possible D gene (6 bases). The V and J ends lost 1 base and 1 base respectively, with 18 bases between them. From germline, CDR1 is LNHDA and CDR2 SQIVND (reference sequence). The CDR3 consists of 18 residues. CDR3 protein: CASSIGRGLAAGTDTQYF. DNA of the CDR3: TGTGCCAGTAGTATAGGAAGGGGATTAGCGGCAGGCACAGATACGCAGTATTTT.

This rearrangement joins TRBV5-4 to TRBJ1-4; 7 bases match TRBD1. The germline V gene encodes CDR1 SGHNT and CDR2 YYREEE (reference sequence). CDR3 length: 14 amino acids. V was clipped by 4 bases and J by 6 bases; unmatched bases: 6. CDR3 nucleotides: TGTGCCAGCAGCATAGGGACAGACTATGAAAAACTGTTTTTT. Amino acids: CASSIGTDYEKLFF.

V usage is TRBV4-1 and J usage is TRBJ2-3, with TRBD2 identical over 8 bases. The CDR3 has 18 residues. Germline-derived CDR1 and CDR2 are MGHRA and YSYEKL. V was pared by 0 bases and J by 6 bases, with 14 bases of the junction left unmatched. The CDR3 reads CASSQELIGAGEWDTQYF. As DNA, the CDR3 is TGCGCCAGCAGCCAAGAACTTATTGGAGCGGGAGAGTGGGATACGCAGTATTTT.

This chain uses TRBV10-3 with TRBJ2-2; 9 positions agree with TRBD2. CDR3 size: 15 residues. Germline CDR1 is ENHRY and CDR2 is SYGVKD. Trimming removed 8 bases from V and 5 bases from J; junction bases left unmatched: 9. The DNA of the CDR3 is TGTGCCATCGGGGTAGCGGGAGCGCGGACCGGGGAGCTGTTTTTT. This translates into CAIGVAGARTGELFF.

V usage is TRBV6-5 and J usage is TRBJ2-3, with 11 bases identical to TRBD2. V lost 5 bases, J lost 5 bases, and 6 bases stayed unmatched. This CDR3 contains 15 residues. Looked up from germline, CDR1 is MNHEY and CDR2 is SVGAGI. CDR3 bases: TGTGCCAGCAGTGGGATGACTAGCGGGAAAGATACGCAGTATTTT. Its protein is CASSGMTSGKDTQYF.